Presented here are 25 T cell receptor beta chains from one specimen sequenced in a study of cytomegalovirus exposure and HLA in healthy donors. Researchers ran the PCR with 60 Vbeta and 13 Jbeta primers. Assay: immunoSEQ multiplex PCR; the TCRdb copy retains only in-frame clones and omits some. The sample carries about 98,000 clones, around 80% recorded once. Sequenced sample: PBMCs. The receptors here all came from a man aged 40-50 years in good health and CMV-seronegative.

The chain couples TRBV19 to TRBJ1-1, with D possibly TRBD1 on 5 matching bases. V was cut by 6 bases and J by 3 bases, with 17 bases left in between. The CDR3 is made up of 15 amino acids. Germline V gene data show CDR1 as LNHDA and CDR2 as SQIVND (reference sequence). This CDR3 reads CASRVGLLGDTEAFF. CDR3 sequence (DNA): TGTGCCAGTAGAGTGGGACTCTTGGGGGACACTGAAGCTTTCTTT. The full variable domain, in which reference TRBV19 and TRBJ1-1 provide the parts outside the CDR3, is DGGITQSPKYLFRKEGQNVTLSCEQNLNHDAMYWYRQDPGQGLRLIYYSQIVNDFQKGDIAEGYSVSREKKESFPLTVTSAQKNPTAFYLCASRVGLLGDTEAFFGQGTRLTVV.

The CDR3 protein is CATAGTSTDTQYF. The CDR3 nucleotides read TGTGCCACCGCGGGGACTAGCACAGATACGCAGTATTTT. The genes are TRBV7-3 and TRBJ2-3; weak D call: TRBD2 (6 bases). This CDR3 spans 13 amino acids. V was pared by 10 bases and J by 0 bases, with 11 bases between. CDR1 and CDR2 from the germline V gene are SGHTA and FQGTGA.

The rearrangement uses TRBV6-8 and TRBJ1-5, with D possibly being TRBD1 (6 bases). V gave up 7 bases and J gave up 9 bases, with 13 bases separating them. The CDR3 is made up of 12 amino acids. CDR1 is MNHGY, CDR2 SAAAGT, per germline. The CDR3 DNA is TGTGCCAGCAAGATGACAGGTAGGCCCCAGCATTTT. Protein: CASKMTGRPQHF.

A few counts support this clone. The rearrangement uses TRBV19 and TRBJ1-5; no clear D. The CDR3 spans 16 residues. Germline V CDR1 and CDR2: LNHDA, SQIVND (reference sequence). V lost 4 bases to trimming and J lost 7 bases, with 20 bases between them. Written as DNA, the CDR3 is TGTGCCAGTAGTACCCAGTTATCTAGGATCGGGCAGCCCCAGCATTTT. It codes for CASSTQLSRIGQPQHF.

Here the CDR3 reads CASSTSQGSNEQFF. The CDR3 DNA reads TGTGCCAGCAGTACCTCACAGGGATCCAATGAGCAGTTCTTC. The V and J genes are TRBV6-6 and TRBJ2-1, with D perhaps TRBD1 (6 bases). CDR1 is MNHNY and CDR2 is SVGAGI in the germline V gene (reference sequence). The germline V and J ends were trimmed by 5 bases and 6 bases, with 14 bases remaining between them. The CDR3 covers 14 residues.

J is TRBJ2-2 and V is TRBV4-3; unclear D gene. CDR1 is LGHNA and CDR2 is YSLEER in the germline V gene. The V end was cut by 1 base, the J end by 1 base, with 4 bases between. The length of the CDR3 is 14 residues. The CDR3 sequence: CASSQGRNTGELFF. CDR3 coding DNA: TGCGCCAGCAGCCAAGGGAGGAACACCGGGGAGCTGTTTTTT.

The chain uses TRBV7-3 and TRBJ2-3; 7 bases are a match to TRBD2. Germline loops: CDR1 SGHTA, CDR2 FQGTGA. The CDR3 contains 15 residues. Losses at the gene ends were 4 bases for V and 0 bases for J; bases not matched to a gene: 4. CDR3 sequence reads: CASSSGLGSTDTQYF. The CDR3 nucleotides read TGTGCCAGCAGCTCAGGACTAGGTAGCACAGATACGCAGTATTTT.

The CDR3 loop reads CASSSWLSGELFF. In DNA form, the CDR3 reads TGTGCCAGCAGCTCCTGGTTGAGCGGGGAGCTGTTTTTT. J is TRBJ2-2 and V is TRBV5-4; D is ambiguous. Germline V gene data show CDR1 as SGHNT and CDR2 as YYREEE (reference sequence). V dropped 3 bases and J dropped 7 bases, with 10 bases sitting between them. The CDR3 contains 13 residues.

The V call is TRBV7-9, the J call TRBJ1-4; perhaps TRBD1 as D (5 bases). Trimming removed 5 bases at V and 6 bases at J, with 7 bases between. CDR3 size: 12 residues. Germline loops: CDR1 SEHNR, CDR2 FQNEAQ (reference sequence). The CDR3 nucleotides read TGTGCCAGCAGCGGGGGGTATGAAAAACTGTTTTTT. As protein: CASSGGYEKLFF.

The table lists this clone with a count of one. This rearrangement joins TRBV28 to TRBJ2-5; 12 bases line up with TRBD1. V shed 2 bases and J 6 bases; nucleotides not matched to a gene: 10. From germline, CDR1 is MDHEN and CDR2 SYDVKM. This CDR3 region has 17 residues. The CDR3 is CASSLRGGGQGAKTQYF. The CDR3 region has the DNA TGTGCCAGCAGTTTAAGGGGCGGGGGACAGGGGGCGAAGACCCAGTACTTC.

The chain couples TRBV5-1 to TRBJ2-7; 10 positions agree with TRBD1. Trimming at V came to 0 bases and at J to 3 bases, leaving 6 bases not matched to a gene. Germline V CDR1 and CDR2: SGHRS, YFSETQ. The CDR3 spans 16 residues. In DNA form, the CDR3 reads TGCGCCAGCAGCTTGGAGTCCGGGACAGGGGTCTACGAGCAGTACTTC. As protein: CASSLESGTGVYEQYF.

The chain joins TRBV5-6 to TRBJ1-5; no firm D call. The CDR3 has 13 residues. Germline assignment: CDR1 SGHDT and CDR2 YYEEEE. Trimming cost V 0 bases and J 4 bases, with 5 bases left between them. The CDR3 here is CASSLGQNQPQHF. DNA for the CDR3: TGTGCCAGCAGCTTGGGGCAAAATCAGCCCCAGCATTTT. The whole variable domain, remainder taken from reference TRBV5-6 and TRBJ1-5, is DAGVTQSPTHLIKTRGQQVTLRCSPKSGHDTVSWYQQALGQGPQFIFQYYEEEERQRGNFPDRFSGHQFPNYSSELNVNALLLGDSALYLCASSLGQNQPQHFGDGTRLSIL.

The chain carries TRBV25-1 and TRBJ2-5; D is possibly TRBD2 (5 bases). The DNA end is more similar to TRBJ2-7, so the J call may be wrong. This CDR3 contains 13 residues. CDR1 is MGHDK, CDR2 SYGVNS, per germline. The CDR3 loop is CASRSPGSYEQYF. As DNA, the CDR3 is TGTGCCAGCAGATCCCCGGGGTCCTACGAGCAGTACTTC.

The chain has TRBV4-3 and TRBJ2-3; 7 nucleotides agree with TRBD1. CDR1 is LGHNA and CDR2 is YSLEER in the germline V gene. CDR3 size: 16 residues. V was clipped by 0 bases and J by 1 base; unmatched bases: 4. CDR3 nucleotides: TGCGCCAGCAGCCAAGATAGGGGGCCCGGCACAGATACGCAGTATTTT. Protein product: CASSQDRGPGTDTQYF.

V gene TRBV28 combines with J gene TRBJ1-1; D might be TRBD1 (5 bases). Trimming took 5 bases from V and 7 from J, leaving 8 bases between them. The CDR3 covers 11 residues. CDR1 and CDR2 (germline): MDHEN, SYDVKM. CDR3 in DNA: TGTGCCAGCAGTCGGACATTTGAAGCTTTCTTT. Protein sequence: CASSRTFEAFF. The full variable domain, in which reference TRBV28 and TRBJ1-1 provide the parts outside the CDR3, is DVKVTQSSRYLVKRTGEKVFLECVQDMDHENMFWYRQDPGLGLRLIYFSYDVKMKEKGDIPEGYSVSREKKERFSLILESASTNQTSMYLCASSRTFEAFFGQGTRLTVV.

CDR3 protein: CASSLDRAGNTIYF. The CDR3 DNA follows: TGTGCCAGCAGCCTGGACAGGGCTGGAAACACCATATATTTT. The J gene is TRBJ1-3, the V gene TRBV7-2; TRBD1 aligns across 8 bases. CDR1 is SGHTA and CDR2 is FQGNSA in the germline V gene. CDR3 size: 14 residues. V shed 5 bases and J 2 bases; nucleotides not matched to a gene: 2.

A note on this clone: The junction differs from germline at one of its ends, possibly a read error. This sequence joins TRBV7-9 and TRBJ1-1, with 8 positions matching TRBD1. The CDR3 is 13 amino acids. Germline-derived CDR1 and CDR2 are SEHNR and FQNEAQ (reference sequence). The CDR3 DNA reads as TGTTCCAGCAGACCGACAGGGGACCCTGAAGCTTTCTTT. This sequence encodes CSSRPTGDPEAFF.

This CDR3 reads CASTHFGGTSGNTIYF. The DNA of the CDR3 is TGTGCCAGTACCCATTTTGGGGGGACGTCTGGAAACACCATATATTTT. The rearrangement joins TRBV19 to TRBJ1-3, with a possible D match to TRBD1 (5 bases). Germline values: CDR1 LNHDA, CDR2 SQIVND (reference sequence). Trimming took off 7 bases at V and 1 base at J, with 17 bases between the two ends. The CDR3 length is 16 residues.

This chain's CDR3 is CASSSRLAGGRGTQYF. The CDR3 region has the DNA TGTGCCAGCAGTTCGAGACTAGCGGGGGGACGAGGGACCCAGTACTTC. J is TRBJ2-5 and V is TRBV2; 13 bases fit TRBD2. The germline CDR1 and CDR2 sequences are SNHLY and FYNNEI. The CDR3 spans 16 residues. V lost 5 bases to trimming and J lost 7 bases; unmatched junction nucleotides: 10.

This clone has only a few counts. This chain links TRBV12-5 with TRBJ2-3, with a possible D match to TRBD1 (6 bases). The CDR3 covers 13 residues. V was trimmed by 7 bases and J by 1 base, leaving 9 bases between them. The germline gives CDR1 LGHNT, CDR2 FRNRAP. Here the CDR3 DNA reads TGTGCTAGTGCAGGGGCCGGCACAGATACGCAGTATTTT. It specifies CASAGAGTDTQYF.

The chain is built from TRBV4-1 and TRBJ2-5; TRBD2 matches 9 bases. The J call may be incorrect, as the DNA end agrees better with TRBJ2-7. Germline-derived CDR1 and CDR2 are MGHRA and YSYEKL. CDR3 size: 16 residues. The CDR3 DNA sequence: TGCGCCAGCAGCCAAGGTTATAGCGGGGGAGCCTACGAGCAGTACTTC. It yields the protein CASSQGYSGGAYEQYF.

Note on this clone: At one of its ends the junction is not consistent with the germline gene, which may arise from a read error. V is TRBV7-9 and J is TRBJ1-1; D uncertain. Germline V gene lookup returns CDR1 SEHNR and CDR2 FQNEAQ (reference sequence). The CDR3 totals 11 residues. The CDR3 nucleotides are TGTTCCAGCAGCTTACGCACTGAAGCTTTCTTT. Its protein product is CSSSLRTEAFF.

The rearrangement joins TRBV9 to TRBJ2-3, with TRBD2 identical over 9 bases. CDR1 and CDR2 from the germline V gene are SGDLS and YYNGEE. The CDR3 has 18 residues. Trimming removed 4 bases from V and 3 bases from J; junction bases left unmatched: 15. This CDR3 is CASSSPQGRGGLTDTQYF. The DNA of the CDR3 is TGTGCCAGCAGCTCCCCCCAGGGGCGGGGGGGCCTTACAGATACGCAGTATTTT. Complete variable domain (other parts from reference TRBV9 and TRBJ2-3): DSGVTQTPKHLITATGQRVTLRCSPRSGDLSVYWYQQSLDQGLQFLIQYYNGEERAKGNILERFSAQQFPDLHSELNLSSLELGDSALYFCASSSPQGRGGLTDTQYFGPGTRLTVL.

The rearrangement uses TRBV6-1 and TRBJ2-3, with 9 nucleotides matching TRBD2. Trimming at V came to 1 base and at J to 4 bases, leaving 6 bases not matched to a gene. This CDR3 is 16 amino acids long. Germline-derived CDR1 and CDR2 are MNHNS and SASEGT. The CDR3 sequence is CASSEVGGGGADTQYF. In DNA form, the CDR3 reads TGTGCCAGCAGTGAAGTCGGCGGGGGGGGCGCAGATACGCAGTATTTT.

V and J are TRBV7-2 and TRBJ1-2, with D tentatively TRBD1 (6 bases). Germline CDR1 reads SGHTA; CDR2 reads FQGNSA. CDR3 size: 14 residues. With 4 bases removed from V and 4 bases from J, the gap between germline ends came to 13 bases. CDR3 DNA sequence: TGTGCCAGCAGCTCACCGAACAGGGTCTATGGCTACACCTTC. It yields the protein CASSSPNRVYGYTF.